This TCR beta chain was observed in a study of CD8 T cells in Susac syndrome. The wider study: Each patient with Susac syndrome, at the time of blood draw, was therapy-naive, on corticosteroids, or on intravenous immunoglobulin alone.

Random hexamers served to reverse transcribe roughly 0.5 to 1 ug RNA. One entry per CDR3 protein results from TCRdb running MiXCR on the immunoSEQ multiplex PCR reads. The sample lists 65,000 to 100,000 distinct CDR3 sequences; approximately 96% were seen once. The CDR3 is 13 residues long. V gave up 4 bases and J gave up 2 bases, with 8 bases separating them. The germline gives CDR1 SQVTM, CDR2 ANQGSEA. Note on this clonotype: Its antigen is not known.

The diagnostic criteria were recently defined, and patients with Susac syndrome met them for definite or probable disease. FACS was used to enrich TEMRA cells, whereas the CD8+ and CD4+ T cells were obtained by negative isolation. General study results and limits: The number of individuals included in the study's TCR sequencing and HLA analysis was acknowledged as relatively small.

The specimen sequenced was CD8+ T cells from PBMCs. V gene TRBV29-1 combines with J gene TRBJ2-2; D call uncertain. This clonotype was sampled from a human donor with Susac syndrome. The CDR3 nucleotides read TGCAGCGTTGCGGTAGGCAACACCGGGGAGCTGTTTTTT. This codes for CSVAVGNTGELFF.